The 2 T cell receptor beta chains below all came from one sample that was sequenced in a study of cytomegalovirus exposure and HLA in healthy donors. PCR employed 60 Vbeta and 13 Jbeta primers. Using immunoSEQ multiplex PCR, the repertoire was profiled, and TCRdb retains in-frame clones only, with some absent. The table includes tens of thousands of clones, under 75% detected once. Material: PBMCs. All receptors derive from a human donor in good health.

This clone was seen a few times. The genes are TRBV25-1 and TRBJ2-5, with D perhaps TRBD2 (7 bases). The germline CDR1 and CDR2 sequences are MGHDK and SYGVNS. V was clipped by 7 bases and J by 5 bases, with 17 bases between them. The CDR3 runs to 14 residues. CDR3 sequence reads: CASIAPGGRETQYF. The CDR3 bases are TGTGCCAGCATCGCCCCGGGGGGCAGGGAGACCCAGTACTTC.

J is TRBJ1-2 and V is TRBV5-4, with TRBD1 as a possible D gene (5 bases). Germline CDR1 and CDR2: SGHNT and YYREEE (reference sequence). This CDR3 has 14 residues. Trimming removed 1 base at V and 8 bases at J, with 15 bases between. The DNA for the CDR3 is TGTGCCAGCAGCTTGATTGGCAGGGAGGAAGGCTACACCTTC. Protein: CASSLIGREEGYTF.